The entry that follows covers one T cell receptor beta chain sequence. There are 12 residues in the CDR3. V lost 1 base and J 4 bases, leaving 3 bases between the germline ends. Germline-derived CDR1 and CDR2 are LNHDA and SQIVND (reference sequence). This sample is drawn from a study of blood T cell repertoires in COVID-19. Libraries were prepared by immunoSEQ multiplex PCR; TCRdb keeps only in-frame clonotypes and omits some of them. This table has roughly 98,000 clones, approximately 92% appearing once. J is TRBJ2-3 and V is TRBV19; D is unresolved. This clonotype originated in an older woman with active COVID-19. Sequencing was carried out using peripheral blood. The CDR3 reads CASSIVADTQYF. As DNA, the CDR3 is TGTGCCAGTAGTATAGTAGCAGATACGCAGTATTTT.